This TCR beta chain was observed in a study of metastatic and nonmetastatic thyroid tumors. Thyroid surgery was performed in patients who had received no treatment beforehand. Between the trimmed V and J ends, which lost 0 bases and 7 bases, there was a span of 10 bases. The CDR3 runs 14 residues. Germline V gives CDR1 SGHRS, CDR2 YFSETQ. TCRdb re-clonotyped the PCR reads via MiXCR. The sample holds about 12,000 clones, about a quarter seen once. The receptor was derived from a female donor with papillary thyroid cancer or a benign thyroid nodule (not recorded which). Some clones in this sample may be carry-over from other donors' samples. The specimen sequenced was adjacent normal tissue. The J gene is TRBJ1-4, the V gene TRBV5-1; no reliable D call. The chain's CDR3 is CASSLGVIGEKLFF. The CDR3 coding sequence is TGCGCCAGCAGCTTGGGCGTCATAGGTGAAAAACTGTTTTTT.